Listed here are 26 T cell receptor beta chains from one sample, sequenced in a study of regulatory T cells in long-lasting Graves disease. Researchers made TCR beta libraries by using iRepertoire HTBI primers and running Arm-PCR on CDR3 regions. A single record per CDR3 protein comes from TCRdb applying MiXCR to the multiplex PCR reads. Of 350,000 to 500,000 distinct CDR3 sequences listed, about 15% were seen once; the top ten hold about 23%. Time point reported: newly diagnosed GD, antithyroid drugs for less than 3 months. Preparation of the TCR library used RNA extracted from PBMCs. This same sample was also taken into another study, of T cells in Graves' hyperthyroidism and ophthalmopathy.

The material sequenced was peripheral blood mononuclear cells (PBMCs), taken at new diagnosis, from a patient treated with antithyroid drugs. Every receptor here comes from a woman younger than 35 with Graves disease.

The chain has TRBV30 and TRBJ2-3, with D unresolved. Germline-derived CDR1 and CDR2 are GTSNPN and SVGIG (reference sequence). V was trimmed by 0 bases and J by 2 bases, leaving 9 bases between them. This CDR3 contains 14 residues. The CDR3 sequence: CAWSVGPLTDTQYF. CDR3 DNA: TGTGCCTGGAGTGTAGGTCCGCTCACAGATACGCAGTATTTT. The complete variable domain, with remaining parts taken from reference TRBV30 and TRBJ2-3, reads SQTIHQWPATLVQPVGSPLSLECTVEGTSNPNLYWYRQAAGRGLQLLFYSVGIGQISSEVPQNLSASRPQDRQFILSSKKLLLSDSGFYLCAWSVGPLTDTQYFGPGTRLTVL.

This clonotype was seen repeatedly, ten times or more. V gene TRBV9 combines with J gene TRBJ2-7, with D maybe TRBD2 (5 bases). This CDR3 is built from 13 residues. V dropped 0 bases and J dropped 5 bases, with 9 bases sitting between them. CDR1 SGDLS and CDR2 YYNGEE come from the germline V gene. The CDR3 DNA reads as TGTGCCAGCAGCGTAGGGGAGCTCGACGAGCAGTACTTC. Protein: CASSVGELDEQYF.

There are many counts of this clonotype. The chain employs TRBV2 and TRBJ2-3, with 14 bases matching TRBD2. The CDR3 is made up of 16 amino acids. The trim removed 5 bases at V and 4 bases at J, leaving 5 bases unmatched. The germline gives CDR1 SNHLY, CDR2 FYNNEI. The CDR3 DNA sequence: TGTGCCAGCAGTCCCGGACTAGCGGGAGGCGCAGATACGCAGTATTTT. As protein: CASSPGLAGGADTQYF.

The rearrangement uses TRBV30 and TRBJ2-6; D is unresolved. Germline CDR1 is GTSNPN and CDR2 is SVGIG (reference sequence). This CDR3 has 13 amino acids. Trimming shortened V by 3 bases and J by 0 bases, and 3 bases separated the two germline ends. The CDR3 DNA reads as TGTGCCTGGAGACCCTCTGGGGCCAACGTCCTGACTTTC. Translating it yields CAWRPSGANVLTF.

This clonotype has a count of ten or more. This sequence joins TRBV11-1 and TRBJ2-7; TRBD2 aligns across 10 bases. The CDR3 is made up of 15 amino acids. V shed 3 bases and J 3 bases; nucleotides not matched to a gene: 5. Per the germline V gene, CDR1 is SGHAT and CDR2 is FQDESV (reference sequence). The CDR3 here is CASSLVGTSDYEQYF. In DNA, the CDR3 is TGTGCCAGCAGCTTGGTTGGGACTAGCGACTACGAGCAGTACTTC.

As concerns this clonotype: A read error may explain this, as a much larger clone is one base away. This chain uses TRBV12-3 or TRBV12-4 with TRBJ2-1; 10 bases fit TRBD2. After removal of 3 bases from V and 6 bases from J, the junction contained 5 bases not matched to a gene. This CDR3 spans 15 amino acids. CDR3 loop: CASSFTGTSANEQFF. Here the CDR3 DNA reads TGTGCCAGCAGTTTCACCGGGACTAGCGCCAATGAGCAGTTCTTC.

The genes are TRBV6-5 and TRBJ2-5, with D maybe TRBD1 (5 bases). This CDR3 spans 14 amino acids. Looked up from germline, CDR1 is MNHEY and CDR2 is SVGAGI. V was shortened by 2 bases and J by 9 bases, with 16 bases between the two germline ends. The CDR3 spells CASSYLGNQGAQYF. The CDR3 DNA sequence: TGTGCCAGCAGTTACCTGGGCAACCAAGGGGCCCAGTACTTC.

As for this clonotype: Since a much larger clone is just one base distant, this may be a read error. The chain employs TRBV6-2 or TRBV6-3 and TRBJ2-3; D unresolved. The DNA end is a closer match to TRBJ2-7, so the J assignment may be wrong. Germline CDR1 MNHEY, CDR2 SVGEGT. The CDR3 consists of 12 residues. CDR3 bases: TGTGCCAGCAGTCCCCTTTACGGTGAGCAGTACTTC. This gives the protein CASSPLYGEQYF.

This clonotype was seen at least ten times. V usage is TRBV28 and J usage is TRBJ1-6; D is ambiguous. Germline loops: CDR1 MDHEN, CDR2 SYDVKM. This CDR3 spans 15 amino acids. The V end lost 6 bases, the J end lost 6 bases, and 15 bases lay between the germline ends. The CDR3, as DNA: TGTGCCAGCAGACCTCCTCCTGTGGGTAATTCACCCCTCCACTTT. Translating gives CASRPPPVGNSPLHF.

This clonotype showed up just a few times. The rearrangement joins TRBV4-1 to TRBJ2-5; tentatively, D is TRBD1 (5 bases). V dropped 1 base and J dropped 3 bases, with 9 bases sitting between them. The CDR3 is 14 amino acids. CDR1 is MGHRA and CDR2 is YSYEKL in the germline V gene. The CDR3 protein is CASSQGWGEETQYF. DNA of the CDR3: TGCGCCAGCAGCCAAGGTTGGGGCGAAGAGACCCAGTACTTC.

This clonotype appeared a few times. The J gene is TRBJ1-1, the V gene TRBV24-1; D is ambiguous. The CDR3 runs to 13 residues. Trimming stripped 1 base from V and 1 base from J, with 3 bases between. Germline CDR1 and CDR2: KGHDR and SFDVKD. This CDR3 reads CATSDLGNTEAFF. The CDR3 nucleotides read TGTGCCACCAGTGATTTAGGGAACACTGAAGCTTTCTTT.

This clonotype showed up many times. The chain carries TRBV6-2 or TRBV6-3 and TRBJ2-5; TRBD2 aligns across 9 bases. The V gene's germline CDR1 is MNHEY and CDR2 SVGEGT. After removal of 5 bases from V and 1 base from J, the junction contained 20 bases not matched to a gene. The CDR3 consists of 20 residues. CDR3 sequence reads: CASSEPFPPLAGATQETQYF. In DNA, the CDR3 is TGTGCCAGCAGTGAACCTTTCCCCCCATTAGCGGGAGCTACCCAAGAGACCCAGTACTTC.

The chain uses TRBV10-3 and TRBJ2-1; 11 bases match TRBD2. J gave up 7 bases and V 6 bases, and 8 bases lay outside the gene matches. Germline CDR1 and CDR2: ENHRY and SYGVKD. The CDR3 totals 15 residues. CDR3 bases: TGTGCCATCAGATTAGCGGGAGGGCCTGGGAATGAGCAGTTCTTC. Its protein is CAIRLAGGPGNEQFF.

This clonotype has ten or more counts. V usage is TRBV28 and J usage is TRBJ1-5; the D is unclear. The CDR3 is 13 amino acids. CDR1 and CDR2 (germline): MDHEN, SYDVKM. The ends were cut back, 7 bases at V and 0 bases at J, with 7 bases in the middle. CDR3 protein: CASNSNSNQPQHF. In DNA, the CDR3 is TGTGCCAGCAACTCCAATAGCAATCAGCCCCAGCATTTT.

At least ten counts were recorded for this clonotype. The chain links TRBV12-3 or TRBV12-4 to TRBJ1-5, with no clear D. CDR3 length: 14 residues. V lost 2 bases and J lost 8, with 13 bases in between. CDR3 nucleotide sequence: TGTGCCAGCAGTTTAAGGCGGGGAGGGAAGCCCCAGCATTTT. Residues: CASSLRRGGKPQHF.

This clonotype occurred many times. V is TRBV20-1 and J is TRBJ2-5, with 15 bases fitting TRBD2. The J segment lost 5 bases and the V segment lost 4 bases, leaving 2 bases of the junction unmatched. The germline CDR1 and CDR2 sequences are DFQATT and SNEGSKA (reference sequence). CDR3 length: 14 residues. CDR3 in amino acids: CSATGLAGGETQYF. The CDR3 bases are TGCAGTGCTACAGGACTAGCGGGAGGGGAGACCCAGTACTTC.

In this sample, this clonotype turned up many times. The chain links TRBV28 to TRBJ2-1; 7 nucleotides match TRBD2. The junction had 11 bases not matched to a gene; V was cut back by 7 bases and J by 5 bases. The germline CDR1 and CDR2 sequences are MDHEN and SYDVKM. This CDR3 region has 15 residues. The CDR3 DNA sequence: TGTGCCAGCACCGAATGGGTGGGAGGGAACAATGAGCAGTTCTTC. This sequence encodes CASTEWVGGNNEQFF.

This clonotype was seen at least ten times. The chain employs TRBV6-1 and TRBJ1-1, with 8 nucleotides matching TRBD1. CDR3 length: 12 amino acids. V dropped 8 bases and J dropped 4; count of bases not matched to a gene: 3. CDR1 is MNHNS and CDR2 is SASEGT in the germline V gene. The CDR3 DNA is TGTGCCAGCCGGACAGGGCTCACTGAAGCTTTCTTT. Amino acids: CASRTGLTEAFF.

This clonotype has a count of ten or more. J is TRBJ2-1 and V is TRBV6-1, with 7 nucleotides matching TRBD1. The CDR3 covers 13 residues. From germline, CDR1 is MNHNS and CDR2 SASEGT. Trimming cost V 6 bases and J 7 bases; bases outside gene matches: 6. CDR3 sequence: CASRKWDSNEQFF. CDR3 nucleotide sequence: TGTGCCAGCAGGAAATGGGACAGTAATGAGCAGTTCTTC.

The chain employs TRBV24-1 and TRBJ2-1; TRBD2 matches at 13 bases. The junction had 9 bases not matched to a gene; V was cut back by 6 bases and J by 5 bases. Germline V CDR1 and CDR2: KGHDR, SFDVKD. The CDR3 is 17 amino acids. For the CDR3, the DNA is TGTGCCACCAGTCAATTAGGGGGACTAGCGGGAAACAATGAGCAGTTCTTC. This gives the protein CATSQLGGLAGNNEQFF.

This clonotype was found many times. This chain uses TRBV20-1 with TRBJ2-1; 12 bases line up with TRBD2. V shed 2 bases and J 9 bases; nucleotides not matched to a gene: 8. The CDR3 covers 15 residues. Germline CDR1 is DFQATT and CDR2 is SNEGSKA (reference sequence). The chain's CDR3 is CSARPGGLAGGEQFF. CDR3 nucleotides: TGCAGTGCTAGACCGGGGGGACTAGCGGGCGGTGAGCAGTTCTTC.

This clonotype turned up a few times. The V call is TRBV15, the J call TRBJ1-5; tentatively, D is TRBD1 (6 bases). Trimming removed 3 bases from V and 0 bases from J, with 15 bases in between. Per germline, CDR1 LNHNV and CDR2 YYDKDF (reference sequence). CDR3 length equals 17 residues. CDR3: CATSRSGTYYSNQPQHF. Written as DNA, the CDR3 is TGTGCCACCAGCAGGTCGGGGACATACTATAGCAATCAGCCCCAGCATTTT.

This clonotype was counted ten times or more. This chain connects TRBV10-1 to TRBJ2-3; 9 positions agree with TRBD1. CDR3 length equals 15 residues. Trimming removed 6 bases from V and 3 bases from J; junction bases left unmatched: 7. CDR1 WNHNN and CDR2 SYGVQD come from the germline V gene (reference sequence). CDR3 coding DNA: TGCGCCAGCAGCGCTCCGGGACAGGGAACAGATACGCAGTATTTT. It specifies CASSAPGQGTDTQYF.

In DNA, the CDR3 is TGTGCCAGCAGCCCAGTCTTATCACTAGCGGGAGGGCCTAGTGAGCAGTTCTTC. Protein product: CASSPVLSLAGGPSEQFF. This chain links TRBV7-2 with TRBJ2-1, with TRBD2 identical over 13 bases. After removal of 5 bases from V and 9 bases from J, the junction contained 16 bases not matched to a gene. This CDR3 is built from 18 residues. The germline V gene has CDR1 SGHTA and CDR2 FQGNSA. Full variable domain (rest looked up from reference TRBV7-2 and TRBJ2-1): GAGVSQSPSNKVTEKGKDVELRCDPISGHTALYWYRQSLGQGLEFLIYFQGNSAPDKSGLPSDRFSAERTGGSVSTLTIQRTQQEDSAVYLCASSPVLSLAGGPSEQFFGPGTRLTVL.

The DNA for the CDR3 is TGTGCCAGCAGTTACTATCTCGGAACGGACGGATATGGCTACACCTTC. It yields the protein CASSYYLGTDGYGYTF. This sequence joins TRBV6-2 or TRBV6-3 and TRBJ1-2; no clear D gene. The CDR3 contains 16 residues. The V and J ends lost 1 base and 5 bases respectively, with 17 bases between them. CDR1 is MNHEY, CDR2 SVGEGT, per germline.

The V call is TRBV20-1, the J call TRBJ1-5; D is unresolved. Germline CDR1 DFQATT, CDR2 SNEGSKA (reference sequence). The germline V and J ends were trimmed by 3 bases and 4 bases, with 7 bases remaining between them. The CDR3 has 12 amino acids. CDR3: CSASAFNQPQHF. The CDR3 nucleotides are TGCAGTGCTAGTGCCTTTAATCAGCCCCAGCATTTT.